A single sample is the source of the 8 T cell receptor beta chains below, sequenced in a study of CD8 T cells in Susac syndrome. Random hexamers were used to reverse transcribe about 0.5 to 1 ug of RNA. TCRdb processed the immunoSEQ multiplex PCR reads anew with MiXCR; each CDR3 protein has one entry. The table lists approximately 190,000 distinct CDR3 sequences, approximately 94% of them singletons, with more than 0.08% in the top ten. Sequencing was carried out using CD4+ T cells from PBMCs. These receptors were obtained from a human donor with Susac syndrome.

The chain links TRBV4-2 to TRBJ2-5, with D unresolved. CDR1 is LGHNA, CDR2 YNFKEQ, per germline. The CDR3 is 15 residues long. Trimming cost V 1 base and J 5 bases, with 14 bases left between them. The CDR3 protein is CASSQGPSDRETQYF. DNA for the CDR3: TGTGCCAGCAGCCAAGGCCCCTCGGATCGGGAGACCCAGTACTTC.

The chain is built from TRBV20-1 and TRBJ2-3, with D perhaps matching TRBD1 (5 bases). Germline V gene data show CDR1 as DFQATT and CDR2 as SNEGSKA (reference sequence). The CDR3 contains 14 residues. V was shortened by 6 bases and J by 4 bases, with 17 bases between the two germline ends. CDR3 in DNA: TGCAGTGCCCGACAGAACGTAGGGGCAGATACGCAGTATTTT. Residues: CSARQNVGADTQYF.

This clonotype occurred once. The chain recombines TRBV20-1 with TRBJ1-2; no firm D call. Germline V gene lookup returns CDR1 DFQATT and CDR2 SNEGSKA (reference sequence). The V gene lost 3 bases and the J gene lost 2 bases, with 10 bases spanning the gap. This CDR3 region has 13 residues. The CDR3 loop reads CSASRQDNYGYTF. The DNA for the CDR3 is TGCAGTGCTAGCAGGCAGGACAACTATGGCTACACCTTC.

This clonotype has only one observation. The V gene is TRBV29-1, the J gene TRBJ2-1; D unresolved. The CDR3 spans 13 residues. Trimming shortened V by 2 bases and J by 2 bases, and 7 bases separated the two germline ends. Germline V gene lookup returns CDR1 SQVTM and CDR2 ANQGSEA. CDR3 sequence: CSVERQTYNEQFF. CDR3 nucleotide sequence: TGCAGCGTTGAACGCCAGACCTACAATGAGCAGTTCTTC.

The chain couples TRBV5-1 to TRBJ2-1; D perhaps matches TRBD2 (5 bases). V lost 4 bases to trimming and J lost 6 bases, with 14 bases between them. Germline V gene sequence: CDR1 SGHRS, CDR2 YFSETQ. The CDR3 contains 14 residues. CDR3 residues: CASSEDSALNEQFF. The CDR3 nucleotides read TGCGCCAGCAGCGAGGACTCAGCTCTCAATGAGCAGTTCTTC. The full variable domain, rest sourced from reference TRBV5-1 and TRBJ2-1, is KAGVTQTPRYLIKTRGQQVTLSCSPISGHRSVSWYQQTPGQGLQFLFEYFSETQRNKGNFPGRFSGRQFSNSRSEMNVSTLELGDSALYLCASSEDSALNEQFFGPGTRLTVL.

This chain links TRBV20-1 with TRBJ1-4; D gene unclear. The CDR3 spans 14 residues. Germline V gives CDR1 DFQATT, CDR2 SNEGSKA (reference sequence). V was clipped by 3 bases and J by 3 bases, with 11 bases between them. The CDR3 DNA reads TGCAGTGCTAGGGCTGGGGAGTCTAATGAAAAACTGTTTTTT. Protein: CSARAGESNEKLFF.

The V call is TRBV14, the J call TRBJ1-6, with unresolved D. Trimming shortened V by 5 bases and J by 7 bases, and 15 bases separated the two germline ends. The CDR3 extends over 15 amino acids. Germline CDR1 reads SGHDN; CDR2 reads FVKESK. CDR3 region: CASSKTGSGNSPLHF. The CDR3 DNA follows: TGTGCCAGCAGCAAAACCGGGTCGGGAAATTCACCCCTCCACTTT.

This sequence joins TRBV7-6 and TRBJ2-4; perhaps TRBD1 as D (5 bases). The CDR3 spans 13 residues. Trimming shortened V by 4 bases and J by 6 bases, and 10 bases separated the two germline ends. CDR1 and CDR2 (germline): SGHVS, FNYEAQ. For the CDR3, the DNA is TGTGCCAGCAGCTCAGGAGACAGAAACATTCAGTACTTC. Protein sequence: CASSSGDRNIQYF.